A selection of T cell receptor beta chains follows, all from one sample in a study of technical replicates of blood from a few donors. TCRdb's copy holds only in-frame clones and misses some; the assay was immunoSEQ multiplex PCR. The table lists around 97,000 clones, 90% to 97% of them singletons. Sequenced material: T cells isolated from PBMCs. The source of these receptors is a human donor in good health. The CDR3 runs from the conserved cysteine through the conserved F or W.

v_gene	j_gene	CDR3aa
TRBV7-9	TRBJ2-1	CASSPSPNEQFF
TRBV28	TRBJ1-1	CASSPAASGSTEAFF
TRBV5-5	TRBJ2-2	CASSYTSSGVTGELFF
TRBV6-8	TRBJ2-7	CASSSQNPGQPHEQYF
TRBV19	TRBJ2-1	CASSIGTGVYNEQFF
TRBV7-8	TRBJ2-1	CASSFSKTSGRSIYEQFF
TRBV7-9	TRBJ2-2	CASSSSENTGELFF
TRBV7-3	TRBJ2-2	CASSPKTGGSGELFF
TRBV28	TRBJ1-2	CASKSLTGYGYTF
TRBV10-3	TRBJ1-4	CAISEDPGEKLFF
TRBV6-5	TRBJ2-2	CASKGADTGELFF
TRBV5-6	TRBJ1-1	CASSLVYREGYTEAFF
TRBV7-9	TRBJ2-7	CASSFQDSYEQYF
TRBV7-8	TRBJ2-1	CASSATAGTRGDEQFF
TRBV19	TRBJ2-7	CASSGTGYEQYF
TRBV14	TRBJ2-7	CASSQVLVSEQYF